Below, one T cell receptor (beta chain) is given with its context. The sample originates from a study of blood T cell repertoires in COVID-19. Study summary: The origin of the acute and convalescent COVID-19 samples was the United States, Italy and Spain. PBMCs, B-cell-depleted T cells, or T cells provided the cDNA or gDNA that made up the material.

The method was immunoSEQ multiplex PCR; TCRdb's version includes in-frame clones alone and lacks a portion of them. The sample lists approximately 300,000 clones; approximately 91% were seen once. Everyone who took part was roughly 18 to 89 years old, and they came from 24 US areas. Germline CDR1 is SGHTA and CDR2 is FQGNSA. CDR3 length equals 16 residues. The germline V and J ends were trimmed by 1 base and 4 bases, with 16 bases remaining between them. The material sequenced was PBMCs or T cells enriched from blood (not recorded which). The sequence was collected from a woman aged 25 to 39 who had been exposed to COVID-19. This chain connects TRBV7-2 to TRBJ1-2; D is possibly TRBD1 (6 bases). This CDR3 is CASSLVGGGAGYGYTF. CDR3 coding DNA: TGTGCCAGCAGCTTAGTTGGGGGGGGCGCGGGCTATGGCTACACCTTC.